The clone carrying this TCR beta chain was counted a few times. What it binds is not known. Germline V gene data show CDR1 as MRHNA and CDR2 as SNTAGT. J was trimmed by 1 base and V by 2 bases; bases with no gene match: 10. This CDR3 contains 19 residues. Time point in this sample: patch test 2, 6 weeks after DPC sensitization. Stated treatment: therapeutic diphenylcyclopropenone sensitization with weekly scalp DPC. Each CDR3 protein gets one entry after TCRdb re-called the RACE reads with MiXCR. The sample has around 360,000 distinct CDR3 sequences, more than 5% seen once; the top ten hold around 6%. This sample stems from a study of human T cells and chemical hapten exposure. Study information: Diphenylcyclopropenone doses were given weekly to the scalps of patients across the roughly 24-week study.

Study conclusions and caveats: There was a positive correlation between PT1 expanded TCR counts and patch test score.

Sequenced material: whole blood, taken in connection with sensitization to the hapten diphenylcyclopropenone (DPC). The TCR comes from a woman between 18 and 29 years old with alopecia areata. Some clones in this sample may be carry-over from other donors' samples. The chain links TRBV6-4 to TRBJ2-6; TRBD1 matches 8 bases. The CDR3, as DNA: TGTGCCAGCAGTGACCCCCCGACAGGGGATGATTCTGGGGCCAACGTCCTGACTTTC. Its protein product is CASSDPPTGDDSGANVLTF.